Described below is a single T cell receptor beta chain sequence and its context. The antigen is not known. This specimen belongs to a study of shared clonotypes between healthy human individuals. Study outcomes and limitations: On the whole, naive subsets had larger estimated richness than memory subsets had. Relative to their counterparts shared across all four donors, non-shared clonotypes exhibited diminished generation probabilities. In having few donors, the study represented limited genetic and exposure-history diversity. Four donors held about 5% of naive CD4 clonotypes in common.

Germline CDR1 PRHDT, CDR2 FYEKMQ (reference sequence). Deletions cut 5 bases from V and 1 base from J, with 10 bases between. CDR3 length: 14 amino acids. Terminally differentiated effector memory CD45RA+ cells were excluded from the naive CD8 cells, which were CD45RO-negative and positively selected for CCR7. Assay: immunoSEQ multiplex PCR; the TCRdb copy retains only in-frame clones and omits some. The data contain approximately 2,000,000 clones, 90% to 95% of them singletons. The source material was naive CD8+ T cells from PBMCs. V gene TRBV13 combines with J gene TRBJ2-3; D tentatively fits TRBD1 or TRBD2 (5 bases each). This receptor was identified in a man aged 18 to 30 in good health. Some clones in this sample may be carry-over from other donors' samples. As DNA, the CDR3 is TGTGCCAGCAGCCCGGGACGGGGCACAGATACGCAGTATTTT. Protein sequence: CASSPGRGTDTQYF.